This entry lists 8 T cell receptor beta chains sequenced from one sample in a study of post-analysis software for immune sequencing data (dated by TCRdb to 2013 to 2016). What the study reported, not specific to this receptor: Significantly higher frequencies in patients than in controls were found for five or six TRBV segments, including TRBV5-6, TRBV5-1 and TRBV20-1.

Library generation was performed with PCR. The sequencer was an Illumina HiSeq 2500. To reduce PCR and sequencing biases, unique molecular identifiers were incorporated into the TCR beta cDNA libraries. Through fastp at Q25 and MiXCR, TCRdb rebuilt clones from the public reads, retaining in-frame beta chains. Each entry is one CDR3 protein sequence, shown with its most common DNA and genes. The sample table shows fewer than 850,000 distinct CDR3 sequences, and 25% to 30% are seen once. 0.55% to 0.65% of the sample goes to the ten largest clones. These TCRs' antigens remain unknown. Specimen: blood. Every receptor here comes from a girl aged 5-17 years with multiple sclerosis.

This clonotype was detected ten times or more. The chain has TRBV27 and TRBJ2-7, with 7 bases lining up with TRBD1. Trimming removed 0 bases from V and 7 bases from J; junction bases left unmatched: 9. The germline V gene encodes CDR1 MNHEY and CDR2 SMNVEV (reference sequence). This CDR3 spans 15 amino acids. CDR3 sequence: CASSLSGTVGREQYF. The CDR3 DNA sequence: TGTGCCAGCAGTTTATCCGGGACAGTCGGTCGGGAGCAGTACTTC.

This chain joins TRBV10-3 and TRBJ2-3, with 8 bases lining up with TRBD2. This CDR3 is 16 amino acids long. Germline V gives CDR1 ENHRY, CDR2 SYGVKD. Losses at the gene ends were 1 base for V and 4 bases for J; bases not matched to a gene: 7. The CDR3 bases are TGTGCCATCAGTGAGTTTGGGCGGGGGGCTTCAGATACGCAGTATTTT. This encodes CAISEFGRGASDTQYF.

This clonotype has only a few counts. The gene calls are TRBV7-2 and TRBJ1-1; weak D call: TRBD1 (5 bases). V lost 5 bases and J 6 bases, leaving 19 bases between the germline ends. The CDR3 length is 15 residues. Germline V gives CDR1 SGHTA, CDR2 FQGNSA. This CDR3 reads CASSLGGRGDAEAFF. The CDR3 bases are TGTGCCAGCAGCCTGGGGGGTCGGGGCGACGCTGAAGCTTTCTTT. Filled out from reference TRBV7-2 and TRBJ1-1, the complete variable domain reads GAGVSQSPSNKVTEKGKDVELRCDPISGHTALYWYRQSLGQGLEFLIYFQGNSAPDKSGLPSDRFSAERTGGSVSTLTIQRTQQEDSAVYLCASSLGGRGDAEAFFGQGTRLTVV.

As regards this clonotype: The junction departs from germline at one end; a sequencing error may be responsible. V usage is TRBV12-5 and J usage is TRBJ2-1, with TRBD2 as a possible D gene (5 bases). This CDR3 is built from 13 residues. In germline, CDR1 is LGHNT, CDR2 FRNRAP. The CDR3 region has the DNA TGTGCTTGTGGTTTGGACCTAGCATATGAGCAGTTCTTC. Protein sequence: CACGLDLAYEQFF. Variable domain in full (rest from reference TRBV12-5 and TRBJ2-1): DARVTQTPRHKVTEMGQEVTMRCQPILGHNTVFWYRQTMMQGLELLAYFRNRAPLDDSGMPKDRFSAEMPDATLATLKIQPSEPRDSAVYFCACGLDLAYEQFFGPGTRLTVL.

This clonotype was observed many times. The chain joins TRBV29-1 to TRBJ1-4; perhaps TRBD1 as D (6 bases). V was shortened by 5 bases and J by 2 bases, with 12 bases between the two germline ends. The CDR3 runs 14 residues. The V gene's germline CDR1 is SQVTM and CDR2 ANQGSEA. CDR3 loop: CSVSRGGTNEKLFF. As DNA, the CDR3 is TGCAGCGTTTCGCGAGGGGGGACTAATGAAAAACTGTTTTTT.

V is TRBV14 and J is TRBJ1-2, with no clear D. The CDR3 runs 15 residues. The germline gives CDR1 SGHDN, CDR2 FVKESK. With 1 base removed from V and 4 bases from J, the gap between germline ends came to 13 bases. The CDR3 DNA is TGTGCCAGCAGCCAAGGAGACAAGTATCGCTATGGCTACACCTTC. As protein: CASSQGDKYRYGYTF.

The chain is built from TRBV6-5 and TRBJ2-2; D gene ambiguous. CDR1 and CDR2 from the germline V gene are MNHEY and SVGAGI. The CDR3 totals 19 residues. Trimming shortened V by 6 bases and J by 3 bases, and 26 bases separated the two germline ends. The CDR3 is CASSYIPKGPDLDTGELFF. In DNA form, the CDR3 reads TGTGCCAGCAGCTACATACCGAAGGGCCCAGACCTGGACACCGGGGAGCTGTTTTTT.

This clonotype was counted between two and nine times. The genes are TRBV29-1 and TRBJ2-7; 7 nucleotides align to TRBD1. V lost 1 base and J lost 4; bases outside the gene matches: 7. The germline CDR1 and CDR2 sequences are SQVTM and ANQGSEA. The CDR3 has 14 residues. This CDR3 reads CSVEAPGQPYEQYF. In DNA, the CDR3 is TGCAGCGTTGAAGCCCCGGGACAGCCGTACGAGCAGTACTTC.